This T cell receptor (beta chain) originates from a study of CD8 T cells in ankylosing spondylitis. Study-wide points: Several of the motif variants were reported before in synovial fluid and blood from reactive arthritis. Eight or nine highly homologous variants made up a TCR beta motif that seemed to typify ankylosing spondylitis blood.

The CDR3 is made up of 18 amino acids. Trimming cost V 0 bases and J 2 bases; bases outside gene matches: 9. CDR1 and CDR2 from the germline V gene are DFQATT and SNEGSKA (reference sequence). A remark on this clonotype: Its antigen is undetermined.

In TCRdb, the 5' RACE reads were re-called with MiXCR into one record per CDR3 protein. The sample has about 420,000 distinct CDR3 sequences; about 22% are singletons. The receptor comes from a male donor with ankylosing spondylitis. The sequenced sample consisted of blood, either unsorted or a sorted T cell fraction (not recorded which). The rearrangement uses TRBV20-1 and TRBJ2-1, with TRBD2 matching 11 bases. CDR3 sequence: CSAREGSLAGGTYNEQFF. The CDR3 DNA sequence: TGCAGTGCTAGAGAGGGGTCTCTAGCGGGAGGAACCTACAATGAGCAGTTCTTC.